These T cell receptor beta chains were read from a single sample in a study of shared clonotypes between healthy human individuals. Here immunoSEQ multiplex PCR was the method, and the copy in TCRdb shows in-frame clones only, minus some. The profile covers hundreds of thousands of clones, with roughly 98% appearing a single time and approximately 0.33% taken by the ten largest. Sequencing was performed on naive CD8+ T cells sorted from blood. Source of these receptors: a young man in good health. CDR3s include the opening cysteine and the closing phenylalanine or tryptophan. D genes are given only for firm matches. Part of the rows lack a size; the others show once, few, many or a class for expanded clones.

j_gene: TRBJ1-4; d_gene: TRBD1; v_gene: TRBV10-3; abundance: .; CDR3aa: CAISETGGLIATNEKLFF; CDR3nt: TGTGCCATCAGTGAGACAGGGGGACTCATTGCAACTAATGAAAAACTGTTTTTT
j_gene: TRBJ2-7; d_gene: TRBD2; v_gene: TRBV9; abundance: .; CDR3aa: CASSVGSGGTYEQYF; CDR3nt: TGTGCCAGCAGCGTAGGTAGCGGGGGGACCTACGAGCAGTACTTC
j_gene: TRBJ2-2; d_gene: TRBD1; v_gene: TRBV10-3; abundance: .; CDR3aa: CAISPDRDANTGELFF; CDR3nt: TGTGCCATCAGTCCCGACAGGGACGCGAACACCGGGGAGCTGTTTTTT
j_gene: TRBJ2-3; d_gene: TRBD2; v_gene: TRBV29-1; abundance: .; CDR3aa: CSKAGGDTDTQYF; CDR3nt: TGCAGCAAAGCGGGAGGGGACACAGATACGCAGTATTTT
j_gene: TRBJ1-1; d_gene: .; v_gene: TRBV29-1; abundance: .; CDR3aa: CSVEVGISTEAFF; CDR3nt: TGCAGCGTTGAAGTAGGGATTTCGACTGAAGCTTTCTTT
j_gene: TRBJ2-1; d_gene: .; v_gene: TRBV7-2; abundance: .; CDR3aa: CASSLWADNEQFF; CDR3nt: TGTGCCAGCAGCTTATGGGCAGACAATGAGCAGTTCTTC
j_gene: TRBJ2-7; d_gene: TRBD2; v_gene: TRBV28; abundance: .; CDR3aa: CASSLAARTSLTYEQYF; CDR3nt: TGTGCCAGCAGTTTAGCTGCCCGGACTAGCTTAACCTACGAGCAGTACTTC
j_gene: TRBJ1-5; d_gene: TRBD1; v_gene: TRBV27; abundance: once; CDR3aa: CASSGTGYSNQPQHF; CDR3nt: TGTGCCAGCTCGGGGACAGGCTATAGCAATCAGCCCCAGCATTTT
j_gene: TRBJ2-2; d_gene: .; v_gene: TRBV7-8; abundance: once; CDR3aa: CATTGFVTGELFF; CDR3nt: TGTGCCACCACAGGGTTTGTTACCGGGGAGCTGTTTTTT
j_gene: TRBJ2-5; d_gene: .; v_gene: TRBV28; abundance: .; CDR3aa: CASSNYETQYF; CDR3nt: TGTGCCAGCAGTAATTATGAGACCCAGTACTTC
j_gene: TRBJ2-7; d_gene: .; v_gene: TRBV2; abundance: .; CDR3aa: CASIEGAGEQYF; CDR3nt: TGTGCCAGCATCGAGGGCGCGGGAGAGCAGTACTTC
j_gene: TRBJ2-1; d_gene: TRBD2; v_gene: TRBV7-9; abundance: .; CDR3aa: CASSSGASGDYNEQFF; CDR3nt: TGTGCCAGCAGCTCCGGGGCTAGCGGAGACTACAATGAGCAGTTCTTC
j_gene: TRBJ2-7; d_gene: TRBD1; v_gene: TRBV30; abundance: .; CDR3aa: CACWITGGRGYEQYF; CDR3nt: TGTGCCTGCTGGATCACAGGGGGGCGCGGATACGAGCAGTACTTC
j_gene: TRBJ1-2; d_gene: TRBD1; v_gene: TRBV9; abundance: .; CDR3aa: CASSVVGTGDGYGYTF; CDR3nt: TGTGCCAGCAGCGTAGTAGGGACAGGAGATGGTTATGGCTACACCTTC
j_gene: TRBJ2-1; d_gene: .; v_gene: TRBV21-1; abundance: .; CDR3aa: CASSKRQDNLYNSSYNEQFF; CDR3nt: TGTGCCAGCAGCAAGAGACAGGACAACCTTTACAACAGCTCCTACAATGAGCAGTTCTTC
j_gene: TRBJ2-7; d_gene: TRBD1; v_gene: TRBV7-9; abundance: .; CDR3aa: CASSSDRYEQYF; CDR3nt: TGTGCCAGCAGCTCGGACAGGTACGAGCAGTACTTC
j_gene: TRBJ2-5; d_gene: .; v_gene: TRBV9; abundance: .; CDR3aa: CASSVDGEETQYF; CDR3nt: TGTGCCAGCAGCGTAGATGGGGAGGAGACCCAGTACTTC
j_gene: TRBJ1-2; d_gene: .; v_gene: TRBV5-6; abundance: .; CDR3aa: CASSLGQGDGYTF; CDR3nt: TGTGCCAGCAGCTTGGGGCAGGGTGATGGCTACACCTTC
j_gene: TRBJ1-5; d_gene: .; v_gene: TRBV7-9; abundance: .; CDR3aa: CASRAEGNQPQHF; CDR3nt: TGTGCCAGCAGAGCGGAGGGGAATCAGCCCCAGCATTTT
j_gene: TRBJ2-7; d_gene: .; v_gene: TRBV25-1; abundance: .; CDR3aa: CASSERGSYEQYF; CDR3nt: TGTGCCAGCAGTGAAAGGGGTTCCTACGAGCAGTACTTC
j_gene: TRBJ2-7; d_gene: TRBD1; v_gene: TRBV5-1; abundance: .; CDR3aa: CASSLAGGIDEQYF; CDR3nt: TGCGCCAGCAGCTTGGCAGGGGGCATCGACGAGCAGTACTTC
j_gene: TRBJ2-1; d_gene: .; v_gene: TRBV5-1; abundance: once; CDR3aa: CASSFRDYNEQFF; CDR3nt: TGCGCCAGCAGCTTTAGGGACTACAATGAGCAGTTCTTC
j_gene: TRBJ2-7; d_gene: .; v_gene: TRBV7-9; abundance: .; CDR3aa: CASSLLEVAYEQYF; CDR3nt: TGTGCCAGCAGCTTATTAGAAGTTGCCTACGAGCAGTACTTC
j_gene: TRBJ2-7; d_gene: TRBD2; v_gene: TRBV27; abundance: .; CDR3aa: CASSRSGGAYEQYF; CDR3nt: TGTGCCAGCAGTCGAAGCGGGGGAGCCTACGAGCAGTACTTC
j_gene: TRBJ2-7; d_gene: TRBD1; v_gene: TRBV4-1; abundance: once; CDR3aa: CASSKQGAPYEQYF; CDR3nt: TGCGCCAGCAGCAAACAGGGGGCCCCCTACGAGCAGTACTTC